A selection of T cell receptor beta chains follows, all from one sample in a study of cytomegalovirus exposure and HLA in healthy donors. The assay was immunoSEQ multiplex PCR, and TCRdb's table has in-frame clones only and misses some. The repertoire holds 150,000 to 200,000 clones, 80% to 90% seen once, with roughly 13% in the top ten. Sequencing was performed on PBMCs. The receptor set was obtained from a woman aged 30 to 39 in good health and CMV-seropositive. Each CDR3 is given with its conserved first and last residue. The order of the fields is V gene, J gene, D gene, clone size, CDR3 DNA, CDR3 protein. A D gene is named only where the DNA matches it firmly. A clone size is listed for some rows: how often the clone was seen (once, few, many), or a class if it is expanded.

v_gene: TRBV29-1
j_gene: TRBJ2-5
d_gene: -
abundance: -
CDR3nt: TGCAGCGCAGCCCCCGACAGCCCGCGCGGGACCCAGTACTTC
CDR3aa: CSAAPDSPRGTQYF

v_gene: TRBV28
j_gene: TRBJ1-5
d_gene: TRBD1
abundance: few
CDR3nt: TGTGCCAGCACTGGGACAGGTTACAATCAGCCCCAGCATTTT
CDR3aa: CASTGTGYNQPQHF

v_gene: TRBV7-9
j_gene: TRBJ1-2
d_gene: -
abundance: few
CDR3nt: TGTGCCAGCAGCTTAGTAGGGGGGGAACCCTATGGCTACACCTTC
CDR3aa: CASSLVGGEPYGYTF

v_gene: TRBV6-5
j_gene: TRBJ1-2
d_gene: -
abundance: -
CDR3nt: TGTGCCAGCAGTTACGGGAAAGGAGGGGCCTATGGCTACACCTTC
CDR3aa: CASSYGKGGAYGYTF

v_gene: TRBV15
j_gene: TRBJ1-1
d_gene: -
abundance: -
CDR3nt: TGTGCCACCAGCAGAGATCGTGGCAGGGTGAACACTGAAGCTTTCTTT
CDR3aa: CATSRDRGRVNTEAFF

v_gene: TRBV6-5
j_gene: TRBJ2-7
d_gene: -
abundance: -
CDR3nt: TGTGCCAGCACGTCCGCCTACGAGCAGTACTTC
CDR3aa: CASTSAYEQYF

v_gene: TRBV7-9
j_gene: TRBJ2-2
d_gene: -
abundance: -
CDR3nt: TGTGCCAGCAGCTTAGAAACCAGAACCGGGGAGCTGTTTTTT
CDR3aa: CASSLETRTGELFF

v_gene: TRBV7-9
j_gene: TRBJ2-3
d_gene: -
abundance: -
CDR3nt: TGTGCCAGCAGCTTAGGAGTGGCAGATACGCAGTATTTT
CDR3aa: CASSLGVADTQYF

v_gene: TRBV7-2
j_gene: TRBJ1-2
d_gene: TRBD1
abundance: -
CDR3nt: TGTGCCAGCAGCTACCCAGGGGGTGGCTATGGCTACACCTTC
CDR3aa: CASSYPGGGYGYTF

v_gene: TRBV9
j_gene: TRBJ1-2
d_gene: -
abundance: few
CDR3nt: TGTGCCAGCAAGGATCCAGGGGCCTATGGCTACACCTTC
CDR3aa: CASKDPGAYGYTF

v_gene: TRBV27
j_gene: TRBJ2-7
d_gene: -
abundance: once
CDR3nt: TGTGCCAGCAGTTTAAGAGCAGGGTCCTACGAGCAGTACTTC
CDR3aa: CASSLRAGSYEQYF

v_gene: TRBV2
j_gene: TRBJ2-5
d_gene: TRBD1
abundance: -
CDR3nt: TGTGCCAGCAGAGGGACAGTTTTGGTCGAGACCCAGTACTTC
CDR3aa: CASRGTVLVETQYF

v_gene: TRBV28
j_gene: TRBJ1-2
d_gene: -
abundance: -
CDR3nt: TGTGCCAGCAGTGGGACACCTCAGCGACATGGCTACACCTTC
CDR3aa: CASSGTPQRHGYTF

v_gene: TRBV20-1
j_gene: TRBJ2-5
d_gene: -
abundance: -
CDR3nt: TGCAGTGCGACAAGTCAAGAGACCCAGTACTTC
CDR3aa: CSATSQETQYF

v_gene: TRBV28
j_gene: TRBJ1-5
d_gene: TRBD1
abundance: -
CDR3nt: TGTGCCAGCAGCAAGACAGGGGGCGTGGGAAGCAATCAGCCCCAGCATTTT
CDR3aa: CASSKTGGVGSNQPQHF

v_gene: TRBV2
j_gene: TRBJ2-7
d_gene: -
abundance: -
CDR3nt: TGTGCCAGCAGTGAATTACCCTGGACAGTTAAGGAGCAGTACTTC
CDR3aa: CASSELPWTVKEQYF

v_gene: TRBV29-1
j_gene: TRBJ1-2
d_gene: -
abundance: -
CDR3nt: TGCAGCGCCGGTGACAGAGCTTATGGCTACACCTTC
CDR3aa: CSAGDRAYGYTF

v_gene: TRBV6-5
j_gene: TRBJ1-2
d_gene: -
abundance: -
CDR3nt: TGTGCCAGCAGTAAGAGACAGGATCGATATGGCTACACCTTC
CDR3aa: CASSKRQDRYGYTF

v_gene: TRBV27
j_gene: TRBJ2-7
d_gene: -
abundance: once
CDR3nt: TGTGCCAGCAGTCAGATCCTAGCGAGTACCTACGAGCAGTACTTC
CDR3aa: CASSQILASTYEQYF

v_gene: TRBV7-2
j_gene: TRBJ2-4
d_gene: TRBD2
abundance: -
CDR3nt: TGTGCCAGCAGCCCGGCGGTAGCGGGAATAGCCAAAAACATTCAGTACTTC
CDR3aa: CASSPAVAGIAKNIQYF

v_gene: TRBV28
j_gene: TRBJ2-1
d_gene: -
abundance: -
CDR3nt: TGTGCCAGCAGTCCTCTCTCCTACAATGAGCAGTTCTTC
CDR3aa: CASSPLSYNEQFF

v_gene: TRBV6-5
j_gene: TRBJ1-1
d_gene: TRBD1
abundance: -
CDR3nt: TGTGCCAGCAGTGCTGGACAGGGACGGGGTACTGAAGCTTTCTTT
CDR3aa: CASSAGQGRGTEAFF

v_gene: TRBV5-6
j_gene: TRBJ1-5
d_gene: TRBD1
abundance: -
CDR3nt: TGTGCCAGCAGCTCATTTACAGGGGCCCGCTCGGCCCAGCATTTT
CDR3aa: CASSSFTGARSAQHF

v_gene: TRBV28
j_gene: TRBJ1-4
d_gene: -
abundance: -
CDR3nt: TGTGCCAGCAGTCGAGGGACCCTGGGGGGAAAACTGTTTTTT
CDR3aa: CASSRGTLGGKLFF

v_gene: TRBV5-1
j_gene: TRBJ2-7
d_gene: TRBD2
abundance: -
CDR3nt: TGCGCCAGCACCCTTGGCGGGAGCTCCTACGAGCAGTACTTC
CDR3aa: CASTLGGSSYEQYF

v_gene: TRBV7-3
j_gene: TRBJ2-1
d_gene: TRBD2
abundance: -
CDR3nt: TGTGCCAGCAGCTTAGGACTAGTCGGTGAGCAGTTCTTC
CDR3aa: CASSLGLVGEQFF

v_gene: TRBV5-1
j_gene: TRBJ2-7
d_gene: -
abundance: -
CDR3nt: TGCGCCAGCAGCTTGGGGGAAACTAGTTTCGGTCGGGAGCAGTACTTC
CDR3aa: CASSLGETSFGREQYF

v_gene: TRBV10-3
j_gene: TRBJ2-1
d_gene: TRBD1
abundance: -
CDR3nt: TGTGCCATCAGTCCGGACAGGGGAGAGGTGGATGAGCAGTTCTTC
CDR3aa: CAISPDRGEVDEQFF

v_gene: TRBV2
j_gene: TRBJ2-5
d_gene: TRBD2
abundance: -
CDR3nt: TGTGCCAGCAGTGAACCGGGACTAGCGGGAGTTGAGACCCAGTACTTC
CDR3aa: CASSEPGLAGVETQYF

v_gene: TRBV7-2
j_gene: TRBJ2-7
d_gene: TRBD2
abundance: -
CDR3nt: TGTGCCAGCAGCTTAATGTTGGGACTAGCGGGTCCCGTGCAGTACTTC
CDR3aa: CASSLMLGLAGPVQYF

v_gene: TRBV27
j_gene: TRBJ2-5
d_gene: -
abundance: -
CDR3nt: TGTGCCAGCAGTTGGGACTCTCAAGAGACCCAGTACTTC
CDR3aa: CASSWDSQETQYF

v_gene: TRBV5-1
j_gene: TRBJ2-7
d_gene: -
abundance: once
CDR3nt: TGCGCCAGCAGCGCGGACAGCTCCTACGAGCAGTACTTC
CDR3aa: CASSADSSYEQYF

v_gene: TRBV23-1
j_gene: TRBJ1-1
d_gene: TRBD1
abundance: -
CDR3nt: TGCGCCAGCAGTCAAAGGAACTCGCAGGGGGGTGTGAACACTGAAGCTTTCTTT
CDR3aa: CASSQRNSQGGVNTEAFF

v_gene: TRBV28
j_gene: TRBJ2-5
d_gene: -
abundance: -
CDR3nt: TGTGCCAGCAGTTTAGGAGTTGTCAAATTGGAGACCCAGTACTTC
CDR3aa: CASSLGVVKLETQYF

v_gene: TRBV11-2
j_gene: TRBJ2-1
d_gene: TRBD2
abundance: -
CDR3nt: TGTGCCAGCACGGGCGGGAGTTCCTACAATGAGCAGTTCTTC
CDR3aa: CASTGGSSYNEQFF

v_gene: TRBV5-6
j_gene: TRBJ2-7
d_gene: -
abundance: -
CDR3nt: TGTGCCAGCAGCGTGGGACTTAGCTACGAGCAGTACTTC
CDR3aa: CASSVGLSYEQYF

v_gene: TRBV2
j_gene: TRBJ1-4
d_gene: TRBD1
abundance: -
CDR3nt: TGTGCCAGCAGGACGGACAGGGGGGTTAGTGAAAAACTGTTTTTT
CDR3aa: CASRTDRGVSEKLFF